This T cell receptor (beta chain) derives from a study of shared clonotypes between healthy human individuals. Notes on the study in general: Among four donors, about 5% of naive CD4 clonotypes were found in common.

Germline values: CDR1 WNHNN, CDR2 SYGVQD (reference sequence). The V and J ends lost 1 base and 0 bases respectively, with 19 bases between them. This CDR3 has 19 residues. As regards this clone: No antigen is known for it.

At deep level, the assay was performed. In the original analysis: Junction-only immunoSEQ sequences carried no quality scores, so filtering differed. TCRdb's table, derived via immunoSEQ multiplex PCR, lists solely in-frame clones and lacks some. V and J calls and clone size are as listed in that table; D and trimming were resolved from the DNA. This table has 100,000 or so clones, less than 80% appearing once. The specimen was memory CD8+ T cells sorted from blood. Subset given: CD45RO+ cells pooled with CCR7-negative TemRA cells. The clonotype was recovered from a woman aged 25 to 39 in good health. This sequence joins TRBV10-1 and TRBJ1-3, with D unresolved. The DNA for the CDR3 is TGCGCCAGCAGTGAGTTCTCCTTGGCGAGACCGAACTCTGGAAACACCATATATTTT. It is translated as CASSEFSLARPNSGNTIYF.